This T cell receptor beta chain was retrieved from a study of neoadjuvant nivolumab and ipilimumab in lung cancer. Study-wide context: Nivolumab 3 mg/kg was given days 1, 15 and 29, plus ipilimumab 1 mg/kg day 1 in combination. Study-wide findings and caveats: Pathologic regression was not significantly tied to TCR clonality. Compared with tumor-adjacent uninvolved lung, resected tumors showed greater richness and clonality. Blood richness before therapy tracked richness in tumors resected after neoadjuvant therapy.

The protocol was immunoSEQ multiplex PCR, while the TCRdb copy is restricted to in-frame clones and leaves out a portion. The data show roughly 10,000 clones, roughly three quarters seen once. Notes on this clone: Its antigen is still unknown.

The V end was cut by 4 bases, the J end by 5 bases, with 18 bases between. CDR1 and CDR2 (germline): SGDLS, YYNGEE. The CDR3 extends over 15 amino acids. The source is an adult with non-small cell lung cancer. Some clones in this sample may be carry-over from other donors' samples. This sequence joins TRBV9 and TRBJ1-1, with D maybe TRBD1 (6 bases). The source was tumor tissue, collected after neoadjuvant nivolumab, alone or with ipilimumab, at or shortly before surgery. The CDR3 DNA follows: TGTGCCAGCAGCCCCCGAGACAGGTACGGGACTGAAGCTTTCTTT. Protein: CASSPRDRYGTEAFF.